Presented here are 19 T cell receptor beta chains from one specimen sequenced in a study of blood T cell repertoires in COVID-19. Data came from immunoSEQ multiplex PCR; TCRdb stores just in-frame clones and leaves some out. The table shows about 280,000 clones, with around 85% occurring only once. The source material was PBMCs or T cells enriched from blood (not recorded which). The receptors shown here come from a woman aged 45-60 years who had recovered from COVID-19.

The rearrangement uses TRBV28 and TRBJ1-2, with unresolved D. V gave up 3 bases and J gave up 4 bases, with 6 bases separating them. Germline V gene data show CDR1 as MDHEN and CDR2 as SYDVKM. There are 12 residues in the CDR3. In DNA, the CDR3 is TGTGCCAGCAGTTTCGGGATCTATGGCTACACCTTC. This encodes CASSFGIYGYTF.

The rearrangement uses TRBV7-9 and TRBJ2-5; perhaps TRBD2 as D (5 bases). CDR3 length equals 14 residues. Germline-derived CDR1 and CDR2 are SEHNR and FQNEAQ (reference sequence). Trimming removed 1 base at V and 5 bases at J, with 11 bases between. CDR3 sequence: CASSLGLSAETQYF. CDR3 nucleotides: TGTGCCAGCAGCTTAGGGCTTAGCGCCGAGACCCAGTACTTC. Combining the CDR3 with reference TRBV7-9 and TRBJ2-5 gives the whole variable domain DTGVSQNPRHKITKRGQNVTFRCDPISEHNRLYWYRQTLGQGPEFLTYFQNEAQLEKSRLLSDRFSAERPKGSFSTLEIQRTEQGDSAMYLCASSLGLSAETQYFGPGTRLLVL.

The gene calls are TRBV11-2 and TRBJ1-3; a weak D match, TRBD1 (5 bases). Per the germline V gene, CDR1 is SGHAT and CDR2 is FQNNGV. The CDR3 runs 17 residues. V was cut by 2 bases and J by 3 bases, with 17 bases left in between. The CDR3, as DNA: TGTGCCAGCAGCTTACCAAACCTCCAGGGAGGTGGAAACACCATATATTTT. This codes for CASSLPNLQGGGNTIYF. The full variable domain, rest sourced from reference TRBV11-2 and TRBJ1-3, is EAGVAQSPRYKIIEKRQSVAFWCNPISGHATLYWYQQILGQGPKLLIQFQNNGVVDDSQLPKDRFSAERLKGVDSTLKIQPAKLEDSAVYLCASSLPNLQGGGNTIYFGEGSWLTVV.

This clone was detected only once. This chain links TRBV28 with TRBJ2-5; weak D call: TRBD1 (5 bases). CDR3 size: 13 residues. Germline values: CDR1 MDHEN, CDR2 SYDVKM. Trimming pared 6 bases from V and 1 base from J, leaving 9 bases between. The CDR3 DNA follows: TGTGCCAGCAGGGTGACAGCCCAAGAGACCCAGTACTTC. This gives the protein CASRVTAQETQYF.

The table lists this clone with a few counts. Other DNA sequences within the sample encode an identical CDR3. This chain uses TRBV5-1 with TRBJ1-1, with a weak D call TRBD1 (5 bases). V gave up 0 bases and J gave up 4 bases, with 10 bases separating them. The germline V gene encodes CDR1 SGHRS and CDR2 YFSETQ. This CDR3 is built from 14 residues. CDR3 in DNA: TGCGCCAGCAGCTTGGCCGGGGGTCCCACTGAAGCTTTCTTT. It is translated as CASSLAGGPTEAFF.

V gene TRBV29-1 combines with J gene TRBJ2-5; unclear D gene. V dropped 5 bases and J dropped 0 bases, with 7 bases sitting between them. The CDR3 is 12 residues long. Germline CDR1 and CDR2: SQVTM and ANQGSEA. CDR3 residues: CSVILNQETQYF. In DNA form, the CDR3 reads TGCAGCGTTATCCTTAACCAAGAGACCCAGTACTTC.

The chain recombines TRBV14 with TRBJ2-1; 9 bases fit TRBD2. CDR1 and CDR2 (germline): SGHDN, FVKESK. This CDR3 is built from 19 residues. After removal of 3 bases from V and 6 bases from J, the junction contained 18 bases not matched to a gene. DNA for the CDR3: TGTGCCAGCAGCCATCGGGCTAGCGGGACATGGAGAATCGTCAATGAGCAGTTCTTC. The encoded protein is CASSHRASGTWRIVNEQFF.

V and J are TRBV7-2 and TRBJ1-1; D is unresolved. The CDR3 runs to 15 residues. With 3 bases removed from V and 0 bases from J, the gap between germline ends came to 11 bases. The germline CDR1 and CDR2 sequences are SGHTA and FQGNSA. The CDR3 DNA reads TGTGCCAGCAGCTTTCTCGGGGTCATGAACACTGAAGCTTTCTTT. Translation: CASSFLGVMNTEAFF.

CDR3 protein: CATSDSSTGVPTDTQYF. Written as DNA, the CDR3 is TGTGCCACCAGTGATTCATCAACGGGGGTTCCCACAGATACGCAGTATTTT. This chain connects TRBV24-1 to TRBJ2-3, with D possibly TRBD2 on 6 matching bases. The V gene's germline CDR1 is KGHDR and CDR2 SFDVKD. The V and J ends lost 2 bases and 2 bases respectively, with 16 bases between them. This CDR3 spans 17 amino acids.

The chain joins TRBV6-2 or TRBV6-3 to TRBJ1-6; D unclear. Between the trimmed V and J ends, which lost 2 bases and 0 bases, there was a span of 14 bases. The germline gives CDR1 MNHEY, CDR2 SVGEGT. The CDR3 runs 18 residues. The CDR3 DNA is TGTGCCAGCAGTTACCGGCCGAGGCGACGCTCCTATAATTCACCCCTCCACTTT. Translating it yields CASSYRPRRRSYNSPLHF.

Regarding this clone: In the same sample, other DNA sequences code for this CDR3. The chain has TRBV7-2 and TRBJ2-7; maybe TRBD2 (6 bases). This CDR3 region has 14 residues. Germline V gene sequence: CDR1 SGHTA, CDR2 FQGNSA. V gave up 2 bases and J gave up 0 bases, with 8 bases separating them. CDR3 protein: CASSLSGSSYEQYF. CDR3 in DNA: TGTGCCAGCAGCTTATCCGGGAGCTCCTACGAGCAGTACTTC.

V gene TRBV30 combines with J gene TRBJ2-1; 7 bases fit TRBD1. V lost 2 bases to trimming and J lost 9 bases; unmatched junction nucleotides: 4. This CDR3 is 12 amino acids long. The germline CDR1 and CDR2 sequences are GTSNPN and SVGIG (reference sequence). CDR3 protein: CAWSKGASEQFF. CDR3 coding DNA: TGTGCCTGGAGTAAGGGGGCTAGTGAGCAGTTCTTC. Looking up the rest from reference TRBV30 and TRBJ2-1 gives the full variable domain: SQTIHQWPATLVQPVGSPLSLECTVEGTSNPNLYWYRQAAGRGLQLLFYSVGIGQISSEVPQNLSASRPQDRQFILSSKKLLLSDSGFYLCAWSKGASEQFFGPGTRLTVL.

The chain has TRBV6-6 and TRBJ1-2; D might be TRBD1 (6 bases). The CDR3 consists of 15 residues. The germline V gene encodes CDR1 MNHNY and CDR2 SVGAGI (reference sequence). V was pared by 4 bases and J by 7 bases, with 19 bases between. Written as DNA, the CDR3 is TGTGCCAGCAGTTTAATTGGTAGGACAGTGGGTGGCTACACCTTC. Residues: CASSLIGRTVGGYTF.

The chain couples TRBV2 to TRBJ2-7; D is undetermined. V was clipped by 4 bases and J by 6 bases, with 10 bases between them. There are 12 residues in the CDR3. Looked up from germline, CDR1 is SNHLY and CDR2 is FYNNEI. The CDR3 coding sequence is TGTGCCAGCAGTGCTAGATTTGGCGAGCAGTACTTC. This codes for CASSARFGEQYF. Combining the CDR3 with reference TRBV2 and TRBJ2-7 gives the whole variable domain EPEVTQTPSHQVTQMGQEVILRCVPISNHLYFYWYRQILGQKVEFLVSFYNNEISEKSEIFDDQFSVERPDGSNFTLKIRSTKLEDSAMYFCASSARFGEQYFGPGTRLTVT.

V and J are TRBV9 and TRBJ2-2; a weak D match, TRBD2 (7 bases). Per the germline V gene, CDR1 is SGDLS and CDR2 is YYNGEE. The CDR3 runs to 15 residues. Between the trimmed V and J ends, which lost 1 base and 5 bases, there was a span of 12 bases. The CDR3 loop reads CASSVRGAVTGELFF. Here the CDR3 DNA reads TGTGCCAGCAGCGTACGGGGGGCCGTTACCGGGGAGCTGTTTTTT.

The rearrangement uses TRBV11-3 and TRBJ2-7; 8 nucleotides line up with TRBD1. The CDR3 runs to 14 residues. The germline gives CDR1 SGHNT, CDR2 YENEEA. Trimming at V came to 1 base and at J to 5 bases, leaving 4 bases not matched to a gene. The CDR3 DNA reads TGTGCCAGCAGCTTAGGCCAGGGACAGGACGAGCAGTACTTC. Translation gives CASSLGQGQDEQYF.

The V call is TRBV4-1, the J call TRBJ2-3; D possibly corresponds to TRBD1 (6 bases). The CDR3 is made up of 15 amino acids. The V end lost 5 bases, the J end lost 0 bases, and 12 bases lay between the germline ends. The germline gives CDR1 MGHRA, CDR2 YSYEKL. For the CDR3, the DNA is TGCGCCAGCAGCGGAAAGGGGGTTAGCACAGATACGCAGTATTTT. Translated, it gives CASSGKGVSTDTQYF.

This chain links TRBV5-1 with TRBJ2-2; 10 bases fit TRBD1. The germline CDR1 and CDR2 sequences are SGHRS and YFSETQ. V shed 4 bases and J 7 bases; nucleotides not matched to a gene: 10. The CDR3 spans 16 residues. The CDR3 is CASSRRGQGSVGELFF. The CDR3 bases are TGCGCCAGCAGCCGAAGGGGACAGGGGTCGGTCGGGGAGCTGTTTTTT.

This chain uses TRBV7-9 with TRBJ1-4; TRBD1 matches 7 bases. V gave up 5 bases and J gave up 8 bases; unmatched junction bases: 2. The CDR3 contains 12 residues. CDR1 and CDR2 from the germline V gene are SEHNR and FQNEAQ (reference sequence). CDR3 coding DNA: TGTGCCAGCAGCCCGGGACAGGAAAAACTGTTTTTT. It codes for CASSPGQEKLFF.